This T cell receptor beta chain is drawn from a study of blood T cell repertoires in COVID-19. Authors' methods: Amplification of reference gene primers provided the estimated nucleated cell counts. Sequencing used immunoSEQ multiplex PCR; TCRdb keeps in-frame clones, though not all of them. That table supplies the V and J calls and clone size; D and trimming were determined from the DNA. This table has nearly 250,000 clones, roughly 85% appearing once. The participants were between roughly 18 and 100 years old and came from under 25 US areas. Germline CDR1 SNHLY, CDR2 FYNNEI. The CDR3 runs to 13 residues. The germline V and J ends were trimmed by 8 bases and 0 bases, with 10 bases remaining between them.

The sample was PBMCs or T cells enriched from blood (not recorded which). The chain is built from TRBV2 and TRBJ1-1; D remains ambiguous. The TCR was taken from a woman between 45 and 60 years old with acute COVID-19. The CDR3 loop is CASLESMNTEAFF. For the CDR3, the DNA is TGTGCCAGCTTGGAGTCCATGAACACTGAAGCTTTCTTT.